This T cell receptor (beta chain) is from a study of blood T cell repertoires in COVID-19 (dated by TCRdb to 2020 to 2022). Background for the entire study: Samples covering the acute and convalescent phases of COVID-19 were provided by collaborators in the United States, Italy and Spain. The prospective study material was composed of cDNA or gDNA derived from T cells, B-cell-depleted T cells, or PBMCs. Subjects who had been exposed to COVID-19, were actively infected with it, or had recovered from it provided the deeply sampled blood TCRbeta repertoires that made up the dataset. The repertoires were released in a freely available public database meant as a resource for research on the immune response to SARS-CoV-2. Samples were obtained from the ongoing ImmuneRACE study (first 160 participants) and from approximately 1,200 subjects provided by 6 global collaborators. The sample metadata nearly always contained a de-identified subject ID, COVID-19 status, age in years and sex. HLA class I and class II types, where available, came from metadata supplied by the sample provider rather than from assay-based typing.

Taken from cysteine to phenylalanine, the CDR3 has 16 residues. Just CDR3 DNA is preserved here, 48 bases in frame from base 1. According to the germline V gene (reference sequence), CDR1 reads LGHDT and CDR2 reads YNNKEL. V loses 2 bases at its end and J loses 8 bases; junction bases beyond the gene matches: 6. Collaborating institutions collected whole blood in K2EDTA tubes following their own protocols. For TCRbeta analysis, collaborator samples were shipped as frozen whole blood, as isolated PBMCs, or as DNA extracted from either sample type. On the study overall, not on this receptor specifically: The amount of clinical and demographic metadata varied by source and participant and was provided uncurated.

In regard to this clone: The clone's antigen remains unknown. No much larger clone is present one base from it, and per-base qualities are unavailable.

TCRbeta CDR3 regions were amplified from genomic DNA using the immunoSEQ Assay, a bias-controlled multiplex PCR. Regarding the original processing steps: Within the assay, amplification of reference gene primers was used to estimate how many nucleated cells each sample contained. To quantify the absolute abundance of each unique TCRbeta CDR3 rearrangement, sequence reads were collapsed and filtered. For each sample, productive Simpson clonality was calculated as the square root of Simpson's diversity index over productive rearrangements. TCRdb carries this immuneACCESS record with in-frame sequences only. Its versions omit some clonotypes, under half of them owing to an unresolved V gene in the studies checked, with the rest unexplained. That table is the source of V, J and clone size, and D and trimming were worked out from the DNA. In all, the sample holds 150,000 to 200,000 clones, and more than 75% of those were seen once. Of the sample, approximately 4% falls within the top ten clones.

Sequenced material: peripheral blood. This TCR was sampled from a human donor in a cohort sampled during active COVID-19. The rearranged segments are TRBV3-1 (or the pseudogene TRBV3-2) and TRBJ2-2, with TRBD2 identical over 12 junction bases. The CDR3: CASSQRLAGVRGELFF. The DNA reads TGTGCCAGCAGCCAAAGACTAGCGGGAGTAAGGGGGGAGCTGTTTTTT.